This T cell receptor beta chain was observed in a study of monozygotic twins with inflammatory bowel disease. Study-wide findings and caveats: Fewer clonotypes were shared with others by IBD patients than by healthy twins, especially with disease activity.

Staff drew a roughly 2.5 ml blood sample from each donor. Total RNA was isolated from whole blood without T cell sorting. CDR1 and CDR2 from the germline V gene are SGHRS and YFSETQ. CDR3 length: 14 amino acids. Generation of cDNA took place in eight separate reactions per sample. No DNA is given; TCRdb re-called the 5' RACE reads and lists each CDR3 protein once. The sample shows 400,000 or so distinct CDR3 sequences, and around 2.4% sits with its ten largest clones. A note on this clonotype: Its antigen is undetermined.

The origin of this receptor is a human donor with ulcerative colitis or Crohn's disease, or a healthy co-twin of an affected twin (not recorded which). The chain employs TRBV5-1 and TRBJ2-2; lacking DNA, the TRBD1 call made by TCRdb goes unchecked. Material for sequencing was blood. The CDR3 protein is CASSGTVNTGELFF.